This T cell receptor beta chain was captured by sequencing in a study of cytomegalovirus exposure and HLA in healthy donors. Whole-study results and caveats: Cytomegalovirus status was reportedly diagnosed by the classifier with high sensitivity and specificity. Analyzed later, association rates of TCRs varied across HLA loci, with DRB1 most and HLA-C fewest. Cytomegalovirus-associated status was assigned to fewer than 200 TCR beta chains. V- and J-gene trimming of TCR beta was linked (in a later analysis) to a missense DCLRE1C variant.

There are 13 residues in the CDR3. From germline, CDR1 is SQVTM and CDR2 ANQGSEA. V dropped 6 bases and J dropped 4; count of bases not matched to a gene: 3. To note about this clone: Antigen specificity is unknown.

PCR was performed using 60 Vbeta and 13 Jbeta primers. Data came from immunoSEQ multiplex PCR; TCRdb stores just in-frame clones and leaves some out. The table records under 150,000 clones, about 80% of them present only once. This TCR was recovered from a man aged 25-40 years in good health and CMV-seronegative. The chain combines TRBV29-1 with TRBJ1-4, with TRBD1 matching over 9 bases. The sample comprised PBMCs. The CDR3 DNA reads as TGCAGCGTGGGACAGGGTGGTAATGAAAAACTGTTTTTT. Protein product: CSVGQGGNEKLFF. The variable domain in full, with the rest retrieved from reference TRBV29-1 and TRBJ1-4, is SAVISQKPSRDICQRGTSLTIQCQVDSQVTMMFWYRQQPGQSLTLIATANQGSEATYESGFVIDKFPISRPNLTFSTLTVSNMSPEDSSIYLCSVGQGGNEKLFFGSGTQLSVL.